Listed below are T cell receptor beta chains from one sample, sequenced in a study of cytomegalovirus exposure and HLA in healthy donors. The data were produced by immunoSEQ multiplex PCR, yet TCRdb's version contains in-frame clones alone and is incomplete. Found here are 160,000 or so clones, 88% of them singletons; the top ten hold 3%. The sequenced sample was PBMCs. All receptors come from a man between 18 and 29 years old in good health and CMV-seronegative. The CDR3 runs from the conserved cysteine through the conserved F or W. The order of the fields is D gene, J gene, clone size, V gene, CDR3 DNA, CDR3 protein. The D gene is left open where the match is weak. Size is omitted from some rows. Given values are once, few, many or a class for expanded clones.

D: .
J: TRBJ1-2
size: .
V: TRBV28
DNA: TGTGCCAGCCGGACCCAAGGCGGGGGCTACACCTTC
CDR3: CASRTQGGGYTF

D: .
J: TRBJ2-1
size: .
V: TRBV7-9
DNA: TGTGCCAGCAGCCCAACAGGACAGTACAATGAGCAGTTCTTC
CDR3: CASSPTGQYNEQFF

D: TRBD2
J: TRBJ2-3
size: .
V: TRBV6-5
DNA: TGTGCCAGCAGAGGACTAGCAGACACTAGGGATACGCAGTATTTT
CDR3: CASRGLADTRDTQYF

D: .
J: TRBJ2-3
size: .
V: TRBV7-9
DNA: TGTGCCAGCAGCTTGGCCAGCACAGATACGCAGTATTTT
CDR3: CASSLASTDTQYF

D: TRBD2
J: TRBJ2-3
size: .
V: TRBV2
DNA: TGTGCCAGCAGTGACCCCGAAAGGGGACTAGCGTTGCTAGGGACGCAGTATTTT
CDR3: CASSDPERGLALLGTQYF

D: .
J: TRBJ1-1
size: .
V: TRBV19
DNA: TGTGCCAGTAGCCCCAAACCATCGGGACATTCCCTCCTCCATGAAGCTTTCTTT
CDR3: CASSPKPSGHSLLHEAFF

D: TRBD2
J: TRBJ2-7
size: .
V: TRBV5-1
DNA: TGCGCCAGCAGCTCGGGGGACCCGGGAGGAAAATACGAGCAGTACTTC
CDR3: CASSSGDPGGKYEQYF

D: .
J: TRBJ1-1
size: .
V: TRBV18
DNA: TGTGCCAGCTCACTACAGGACAGGAACACTGAAGCTTTCTTT
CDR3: CASSLQDRNTEAFF

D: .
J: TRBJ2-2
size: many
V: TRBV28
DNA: TGTGCCAGCAGTTCCCCTGTGTATTCCGGGGGGCACACCGGGGAGCTGTTTTTT
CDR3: CASSSPVYSGGHTGELFF

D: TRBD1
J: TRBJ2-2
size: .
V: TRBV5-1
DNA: TGCGCCAGCAGCGAGGGGGCTTTGGCCGGGGAGCTGTTTTTT
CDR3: CASSEGALAGELFF

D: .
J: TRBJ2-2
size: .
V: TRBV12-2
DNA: TGTGCAGGGCGTTCGCAGGGCCCTTTCGCGAACACCGGGGAGCTGTTTTTT
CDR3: CAGRSQGPFANTGELFF

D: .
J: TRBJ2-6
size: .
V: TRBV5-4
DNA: TGTGCCAGCAGCGTGGGGAGGTTGACTGGGGCCAACGTCCTGACTTTC
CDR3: CASSVGRLTGANVLTF

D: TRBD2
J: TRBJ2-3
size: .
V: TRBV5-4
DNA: TGTGCCAGCAGCAACGGGGGGGCAATAGATACGCAGTATTTT
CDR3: CASSNGGAIDTQYF

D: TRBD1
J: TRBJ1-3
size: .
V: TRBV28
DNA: TGTGCCAGCAGCTTAGTTCCGGGACAGGGGGCTGGAAACACCATATATTTT
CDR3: CASSLVPGQGAGNTIYF

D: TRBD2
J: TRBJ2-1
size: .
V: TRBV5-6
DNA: TGTGCCAGCAGCTCGGGACTAGCGGGAGGGCTTCGCTCCTACAATGAGCAGTTCTTC
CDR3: CASSSGLAGGLRSYNEQFF

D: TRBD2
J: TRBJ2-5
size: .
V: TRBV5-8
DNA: TGTGCCAGCAGCCAAACCCGACTAGCGCAAGAGACCCAGTACTTC
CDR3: CASSQTRLAQETQYF

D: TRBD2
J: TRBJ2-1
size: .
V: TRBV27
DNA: TGTGCCAGCAGTTTAATTAGCGGGGCTTACAATGAGCAGTTCTTC
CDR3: CASSLISGAYNEQFF

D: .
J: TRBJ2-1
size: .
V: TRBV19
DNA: TGTGCCAGTAACACAGGGTTGGGGTACAATGAGCAGTTCTTC
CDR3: CASNTGLGYNEQFF

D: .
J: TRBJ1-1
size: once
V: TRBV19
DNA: TGTGCCAGTAGAACAGCTGGCACTGAAGCTTTCTTT
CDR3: CASRTAGTEAFF

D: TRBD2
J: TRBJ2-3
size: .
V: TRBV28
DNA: TGTGCCAGCAGTTCTTTCCGACTAGCGGGGATGGCAGATACGCAGTATTTT
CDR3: CASSSFRLAGMADTQYF

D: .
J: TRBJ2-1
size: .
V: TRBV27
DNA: TGTGCCAGCAGTTTATCGATTCAGGGGATCAATGAGCAGTTCTTC
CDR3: CASSLSIQGINEQFF

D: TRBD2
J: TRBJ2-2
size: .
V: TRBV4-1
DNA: TGCGCCAGCAGCCAAGCCGGGGGAGCTAGGACTAGCACCGGGGAGCTGTTTTTT
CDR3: CASSQAGGARTSTGELFF

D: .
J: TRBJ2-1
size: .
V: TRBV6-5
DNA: TGTGCCAGCAGTCCCTTAGCGGCTTATAATGAGCAGTTCTTC
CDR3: CASSPLAAYNEQFF

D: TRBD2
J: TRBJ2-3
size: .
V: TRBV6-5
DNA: TGTGCCAGCAGTTTGCGGGGGGACTACACAGATACGCAGTATTTT
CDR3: CASSLRGDYTDTQYF

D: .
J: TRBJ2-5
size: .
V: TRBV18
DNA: TGTGCCAGCTCCTCGCGGAATCGACAGCTGCAAGAGACCCAGTACTTC
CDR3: CASSSRNRQLQETQYF

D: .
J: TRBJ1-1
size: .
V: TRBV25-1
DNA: TGTGCCAGCATGGGGGGGTCTATTTTCACTGAAGCTTTCTTT
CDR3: CASMGGSIFTEAFF

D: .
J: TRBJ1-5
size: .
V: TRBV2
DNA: TGTGCCAGCAGTGAAGACCGGGGCGGGAGGCAGCCCCAGCATTTT
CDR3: CASSEDRGGRQPQHF